These T cell receptor beta chains were read from a single sample in a study of control samples from healthy donors and cancer patients. The protocol was immunoSEQ multiplex PCR, while the TCRdb copy is restricted to in-frame clones and leaves out a portion. The sample shows around 75,000 clones, 85% to 95% of them seen only once. Sequenced material: blood. The receptors here all came from a woman aged 55-70 years in good health. Both conserved end residues are part of each CDR3. Each record gives: clone size, V gene, CDR3 protein. Clone size, where shown, is once, few, many, or a class for clones that have expanded.

>.|TRBV20-1
CSASISDREGEQYF
>.|TRBV5-1
CASSWQDTQYF
>.|TRBV11-2
CASSIGQVAAQYF
>.|TRBV29-1
CSVERYAGADTQYF
>few|TRBV12-3/TRBV12-4
CASSPSGVEQFF
>.|TRBV2
CASSESGTPYEQYF
>.|TRBV7-6
CASSFGGSLSEQYF
>.|TRBV4-2
CASSSRASRGTQYF
>.|TRBV5-1
CASSLGDREVTEAFF
>once|TRBV27
CASSSVGQPQHF
>.|TRBV6-1
CASSSPGSAGYF
>.|TRBV19
CASSRLGTGGSAHEQFF
>.|TRBV24-1
CATSDNTDTQYF
>.|TRBV7-8
CASSFRDNQPQHF
>.|TRBV7-8
CASSLALAYGEQFF
>once|TRBV19
CASSISGQITEAFF